This TCR beta chain emerged from a study of blood T cell repertoires in COVID-19. Trimming at V came to 4 bases and at J to 0 bases, leaving 8 bases not matched to a gene. The CDR3 length is 16 residues. Germline-derived CDR1 and CDR2 are SGHTS and YDEGEE. Sequencing was performed with immunoSEQ multiplex PCR; in TCRdb, only in-frame clones are kept and a portion is missing. Of more than 65,000 clones in the sample, approximately 82% were seen once. The specimen was peripheral blood. This TCR came from a woman older than 75 with acute or convalescent COVID-19. The chain combines TRBV5-8 with TRBJ1-1; 8 bases fit TRBD1. The CDR3 loop is CASSRAGGWMNTEAFF. CDR3 coding DNA: TGTGCCAGCAGCCGTGCAGGGGGCTGGATGAACACTGAAGCTTTCTTT.